This T cell receptor beta chain is drawn from a study of T-cell memory formation after mild COVID-19. Whole-study results and caveats: Prior to infection, memory already included some responding clones, suggesting cross-reactive memory joined.

In this sample, this clonotype turned up many times. Its specificity is unknown. One entry per CDR3 protein results from TCRdb running MiXCR on the 5' RACE reads. The table has roughly 52,000 distinct CDR3 sequences, over 7.5% seen once. V trimming: 6 bases; J trimming: 0 bases; junction bases outside the gene matches: 6. Per the germline V gene, CDR1 is MGHDK and CDR2 is SYGVNS. CDR3 length: 17 residues. V is TRBV25-1 and J is TRBJ2-6; TRBD1 matches at 9 bases. The clonotype originates from a man aged 18 to 29 who had mild COVID-19 (a few samples of this study predate the infection). Cell type and time point are not known. Sequencing was carried out using PBMCs or a T cell subset sorted from them (not recorded which). CDR3 DNA: TGTGCCAGCAGCGAGACAGGGGGAAGCTCTGGGGCCAACGTCCTGACTTTC. This encodes CASSETGGSSGANVLTF.